These T cell receptor beta chains were read from a single sample in a study of early T cells in non-severe SARS-CoV-2 infection. From the 5' RACE reads, TCRdb called clonotypes with MiXCR, one entry per CDR3 protein. The data contain tens of thousands of distinct CDR3 sequences, about 17% of them singletons. Sample: whole blood, taken at baseline. The receptors come from an adult who was a healthcare worker with PCR-confirmed SARS-CoV-2 infection or an uninfected control (not recorded which). Both conserved end residues are part of each CDR3. Fields, in order: D gene, J gene, clone size, CDR3 length, V gene, CDR3 DNA, CDR3 protein. D genes are given only for firm matches. Not every row has a clone size; where given, it reads once, few, many or a size class.

NA TRBJ1-2 many 14 TRBV6-5 TGTGCCAGCAGCCGCTCCGAGAGGGCTCAAGGCTACACCTTC CASSRSERAQGYTF
NA TRBJ2-5 NA 13 TRBV5-6 TGTGCCAGCAGCGTGGACAGCCAAGAGACCCAGTACTTC CASSVDSQETQYF
TRBD1 TRBJ2-4 once 15 TRBV5-4 TGTGCCAGCAGCTTGGCTGGCGGACAGGGAAACATTCAGTACTTC CASSLAGGQGNIQYF
NA TRBJ2-3 few 14 TRBV20-1 TGCAGTGCTAAGAGGGGCTTCGACACAGATACGCAGTATTTT CSAKRGFDTDTQYF
NA TRBJ1-1 NA 17 TRBV7-9 TGTGCCAGCAGCTTAGCGAAGGGACCCTCAATGAACACTGAAGCTTTCTTT CASSLAKGPSMNTEAFF
TRBD2 TRBJ2-1 NA 13 TRBV29-1 TGCAGCGATCGACTAGCGGGAGTACATGAGCAGTTCTTC CSDRLAGVHEQFF
TRBD2 TRBJ2-3 NA 14 TRBV12-3/TRBV12-4 TGTGCCAGCAGGCGGGAGTTAAGGACAGATACGCAGTATTTT CASRRELRTDTQYF
NA TRBJ1-2 NA 13 TRBV6-5 TGTGCCAGCATGGCGGGGACTAACTATGGCTACACCTTC CASMAGTNYGYTF
NA TRBJ2-7 NA 15 TRBV19 TGTGCCAGTAGTCGGGATGGGGCGGCGTCCTACGAGCAGTACTTC CASSRDGAASYEQYF
NA TRBJ2-1 few 17 TRBV21-1 TGTGCCAGCAGCGGACGGTCCCCCCTAGCTAGTAGGAATGAGCAGTTCTTC CASSGRSPLASRNEQFF
NA TRBJ1-2 NA 14 TRBV18 TGTGCCAGCTCACCTCCCGGGACGGGAGGAAGCTACACCTTC CASSPPGTGGSYTF
TRBD2 TRBJ2-5 NA 15 TRBV19 TGTGCCACCCGGGGGTTAGGACTAGCGGAAGAGACCCAGTACTTC CATRGLGLAEETQYF
NA TRBJ2-3 NA 13 TRBV7-6 TGTGCCAGCAGCTTTGAAATCACAGATACGCAGTATTTT CASSFEITDTQYF
NA TRBJ2-7 NA 14 TRBV5-6 TGTGCCAGCAGCTTGAGAACTGCCGCCTACGAGCAGTACTTC CASSLRTAAYEQYF
NA TRBJ1-1 many 14 TRBV20-1 TGCAGTGCTAGCAGGGAGGGATGGGGAGATGAAGCTTTCTTT CSASREGWGDEAFF